This entry lists 20 T cell receptor beta chains sequenced from one sample in a study of OX40 agonist ivuxolimab in advanced cancers. Generated by immunoSEQ multiplex PCR, the TCRdb table keeps only in-frame clones and is missing some. The top ten clones hold 20% to 25% of a sample with some 38,000 clones, roughly nine tenths of them seen once. Sequences were derived from CD4+ or CD8+ T cells sorted from blood, sampled in a trial of the OX40 agonist ivuxolimab. These TCRs come from an adult with an advanced solid tumor such as melanoma, head and neck, liver or kidney cancer.

The genes are TRBV5-4 and TRBJ2-5; either TRBD1 or TRBD2 may supply D (5 bases each). V was pared by 4 bases and J by 2 bases, with 9 bases between. The CDR3 contains 13 residues. Germline V gene data show CDR1 as SGHNT and CDR2 as YYREEE (reference sequence). The CDR3 nucleotides are TGTGCCAGCAGCAGGGACCTTCAAGAGACCCAGTACTTC. This codes for CASSRDLQETQYF. The variable domain in full, completed from reference TRBV5-4 and TRBJ2-5, reads ETGVTQSPTHLIKTRGQQVTLRCSSQSGHNTVSWYQQALGQGPQFIFQYYREEENGRGNFPPRFSGLQFPNYSSELNVNALELDDSALYLCASSRDLQETQYFGPGTRLLVL.

The genes are TRBV7-9 and TRBJ1-1, with D possibly TRBD1 on 6 matching bases. The CDR3 consists of 16 residues. The V gene's germline CDR1 is SEHNR and CDR2 FQNEAQ (reference sequence). V lost 3 bases and J lost 0, with 14 bases in between. Written as DNA, the CDR3 is TGTGCCAGCAGCTTTTCGACTCGGGGGCTGAACACTGAAGCTTTCTTT. Translating it yields CASSFSTRGLNTEAFF.

The V and J genes are TRBV6-5 and TRBJ1-5; 7 nucleotides align to TRBD1. The trim removed 0 bases at V and 7 bases at J, leaving 3 bases unmatched. Germline CDR1 and CDR2: MNHEY and SVGAGI. The CDR3 loop spans 14 amino acids. The CDR3 spells CASSYSTGEQPQHF. The CDR3 bases are TGTGCCAGCAGTTACTCAACAGGGGAACAGCCCCAGCATTTT.

The V call is TRBV19, the J call TRBJ1-1; possible D gene TRBD1, 5 bases. Per the germline V gene, CDR1 is LNHDA and CDR2 is SQIVND (reference sequence). The ends were cut back, 7 bases at V and 7 bases at J, with 13 bases in the middle. This CDR3 region has 12 residues. The CDR3 region is CASTLGGGEAFF. CDR3 coding DNA: TGTGCCAGTACCCTAGGCGGGGGTGAAGCTTTCTTT.

V is TRBV2 and J is TRBJ2-2, with D perhaps given as TRBD1 or TRBD2 (5 bases each). This CDR3 has 14 residues. Germline CDR1 SNHLY, CDR2 FYNNEI. V was pared by 6 bases and J by 3 bases, with 11 bases between. The CDR3 region is CASSPGPYTGELFF. The CDR3 region has the DNA TGTGCCAGCAGCCCGGGACCGTACACCGGGGAGCTGTTTTTT.

The gene calls are TRBV11-3 and TRBJ2-1; possibly TRBD1 for D (5 bases). CDR1 is SGHNT and CDR2 is YENEEA in the germline V gene. Between the trimmed V and J ends, which lost 2 bases and 5 bases, there was a span of 13 bases. This CDR3 region has 15 residues. CDR3 bases: TGTGCCAGCAGCTTAAGGGGTTGGGCAGACAATGAGCAGTTCTTC. This sequence encodes CASSLRGWADNEQFF.

V usage is TRBV7-9 and J usage is TRBJ2-5, with D possibly being TRBD1 or TRBD2 (7 bases each). V was clipped by 5 bases and J by 10 bases, with 23 bases between them. The CDR3 loop spans 15 amino acids. Germline assignment: CDR1 SEHNR and CDR2 FQNEAQ (reference sequence). CDR3 residues: CASSPPSGGRGVQYF. CDR3 bases: TGTGCCAGCAGCCCCCCGTCGGGGGGCAGGGGGGTCCAGTACTTC.

The rearrangement joins TRBV28 to TRBJ2-5; 9 bases are shared with TRBD1. The junction had 9 bases not matched to a gene; V was cut back by 7 bases and J by 3 bases. The CDR3 is 15 residues long. Germline values: CDR1 MDHEN, CDR2 SYDVKM. Written as DNA, the CDR3 is TGTGCCAGCACTGGGACAGGGTTTAGAGAAGAGACCCAGTACTTC. As protein: CASTGTGFREETQYF.

The rearrangement links TRBV9 to TRBJ2-7; TRBD1 matches at 9 bases. The CDR3 length is 15 residues. The V segment lost 3 bases and the J segment 4 bases; nucleotides outside the gene matches: 8. CDR1 is SGDLS, CDR2 YYNGEE, per germline. The CDR3 region has the DNA TGTGCCAGCAGCGGCCCCGGGACAGGGTTTTACGAGCAGTACTTC. Amino acid sequence: CASSGPGTGFYEQYF.

This chain links TRBV18 with TRBJ2-7, with TRBD1 identical over 7 bases. The germline gives CDR1 KGHSH, CDR2 LQKENI. V dropped 3 bases and J dropped 5; count of bases not matched to a gene: 4. The CDR3 sequence is 13 residues long. DNA for the CDR3: TGTGCCAGCTCACCGGCAGGGGGAGACGAGCAGTACTTC. It yields the protein CASSPAGGDEQYF.

V is TRBV6-1 and J is TRBJ1-1, with 7 nucleotides matching TRBD1. The J segment lost 4 bases and the V segment lost 7 bases, leaving 3 bases of the junction unmatched. The CDR3 covers 12 residues. CDR1 MNHNS and CDR2 SASEGT come from the germline V gene. The CDR3 DNA sequence: TGTGCCAGCAAGACAGGGAGCACTGAAGCTTTCTTT. Protein sequence: CASKTGSTEAFF.

The chain is built from TRBV21-1 and TRBJ1-4. TRBV21-1 is an annotated pseudogene. The CDR3 length is 19 residues. The CDR3 DNA reads as TGTGCCAGCAGCAGACCGGGACCGGGATTGTCCACAACTAATGAAAAACTGTTTTTT. The encoded protein is CASSRPGPGLSTTNEKLFF.

This chain connects TRBV5-6 to TRBJ2-4, with D possibly being TRBD1 (5 bases). The CDR3 consists of 18 residues. V lost 4 bases and J 0 bases, leaving 20 bases between the germline ends. Germline CDR1 is SGHDT and CDR2 is YYEEEE. As DNA, the CDR3 is TGTGCCAGCAGCCGGTTGTCCTTAAGGGGCCTAGCCAAAAACATTCAGTACTTC. It translates to CASSRLSLRGLAKNIQYF.

The chain couples TRBV5-1 to TRBJ2-7; D is unresolved. The CDR3 runs to 13 residues. The V end was cut by 0 bases, the J end by 3 bases, with 7 bases between. The germline V gene has CDR1 SGHRS and CDR2 YFSETQ. The CDR3 DNA follows: TGCGCCAGCAGCTTGGGACTTATCTACGAGCAGTACTTC. Translating it yields CASSLGLIYEQYF. The variable domain in full, completed from reference TRBV5-1 and TRBJ2-7, reads KAGVTQTPRYLIKTRGQQVTLSCSPISGHRSVSWYQQTPGQGLQFLFEYFSETQRNKGNFPGRFSGRQFSNSRSEMNVSTLELGDSALYLCASSLGLIYEQYFGPGTRLTVT.

The count of this clone is one. This chain connects TRBV28 to TRBJ2-7; weak D call: TRBD1 (5 bases). CDR1 is MDHEN and CDR2 is SYDVKM in the germline V gene. This CDR3 has 15 residues. V shed 2 bases and J shed 4 bases, with 15 bases lying between them. The chain's CDR3 is CASSLRGRLGYEQYF. Written as DNA, the CDR3 is TGTGCCAGCAGTTTAAGGGGCAGGTTGGGATACGAGCAGTACTTC.

Only one count was recorded for this clone. The rearrangement links TRBV6-5 to TRBJ1-2; no definite D call. The CDR3 loop spans 13 amino acids. Looked up from germline, CDR1 is MNHEY and CDR2 is SVGAGI. V gave up 0 bases and J gave up 7 bases, with 9 bases separating them. The CDR3: CASSYSGFSGYTF. DNA of the CDR3: TGTGCCAGCAGTTACTCCGGGTTTTCTGGCTACACCTTC.

CDR3 sequence reads: CASSQGLASGYEQYF. Written as DNA, the CDR3 is TGCGCCAGCAGCCAAGGTCTGGCTAGTGGGTACGAGCAGTACTTC. The J gene is TRBJ2-7, the V gene TRBV4-3; D remains ambiguous. Germline lookup yields CDR1 LGHNA and CDR2 YSLEER. This CDR3 is 15 amino acids long. V was shortened by 1 base and J by 4 bases, with 14 bases between the two germline ends.

The J gene is TRBJ2-7, the V gene TRBV2; the D is unclear. Looked up from germline, CDR1 is SNHLY and CDR2 is FYNNEI. V was clipped by 3 bases and J by 3 bases, with 12 bases between them. The CDR3 length is 14 residues. CDR3 protein: CASSDGSGVYEQYF. The CDR3 nucleotides are TGTGCCAGCAGTGATGGCTCTGGGGTCTACGAGCAGTACTTC.

The chain's CDR3 is CASSGTAVHEQYF. The CDR3 coding sequence is TGTGCCAGCAGTGGGACTGCCGTCCACGAGCAGTACTTC. This sequence joins TRBV6-1 and TRBJ2-7, with D maybe TRBD2 (5 bases). The CDR3 runs 13 residues. Trimming left V 4 bases short and J 5 bases short, with 12 bases between. CDR1 and CDR2 (germline): MNHNS, SASEGT.

The gene calls are TRBV27 and TRBJ2-7; D is perhaps TRBD2 (5 bases). CDR3 size: 14 residues. Trimming left V 5 bases short and J 0 bases short, with 11 bases between. Germline V gives CDR1 MNHEY, CDR2 SMNVEV (reference sequence). This CDR3 is CASSSGPYSYEQYF. The CDR3 DNA is TGTGCCAGCAGTAGCGGTCCCTACTCCTACGAGCAGTACTTC.